Listed here are 21 T cell receptor beta chains from one sample, sequenced in a study of long-term antiretroviral therapy in people with HIV. Version v3.0 of the immunoSEQ assay was performed at survey level. Sequenced by immunoSEQ multiplex PCR; TCRdb stores in-frame clones only, minus some. Of several thousand clones detected, around 79% appear once; the ten largest clones hold over 20%. Here the sequenced sample was unsorted PBMCs, taken 0.6 years before starting antiretroviral therapy. The source of these receptors is a man aged 40-50 years with HIV.

The V and J genes are TRBV9 and TRBJ2-3; D is undetermined. CDR1 is SGDLS, CDR2 YYNGEE, per germline. V was trimmed by 4 bases and J by 2 bases, leaving 5 bases between them. The CDR3 spans 12 residues. The CDR3 sequence: CASSSSTDTQYF. In DNA, the CDR3 is TGTGCCAGCAGCTCCTCCACAGATACGCAGTATTTT.

This sequence joins TRBV7-8 and TRBJ2-7; 9 bases are shared with TRBD2. With V trimmed by 6 bases and J by 5 bases, 17 bases remained unmatched. Germline lookup yields CDR1 SGHVS and CDR2 FQNEAQ. The CDR3 has 17 amino acids. CDR3 region: CASSPGWGERGEHEQYF. As DNA, the CDR3 is TGTGCCAGCAGTCCAGGCTGGGGGGAGCGGGGGGAACACGAGCAGTACTTC.

The chain couples TRBV28 to TRBJ2-7, with D possibly matching TRBD1 (5 bases). Per the germline V gene, CDR1 is MDHEN and CDR2 is SYDVKM. V lost 7 bases, J lost 4 bases, and 11 bases lay in between. The CDR3 totals 12 residues. CDR3 sequence (DNA): TGTGCCAGCACCGAAGACAGATACGAGCAGTACTTC. As protein: CASTEDRYEQYF.

The chain has TRBV19 and TRBJ1-1; D uncertain. This CDR3 contains 14 residues. Germline lookup yields CDR1 LNHDA and CDR2 SQIVND (reference sequence). With 5 bases removed from V and 1 base from J, the gap between germline ends came to 11 bases. The DNA of the CDR3 is TGTGCCAGTAGTCTACTCGACACGAACACTGAAGCTTTCTTT. As protein: CASSLLDTNTEAFF.

The chain employs TRBV11-2 and TRBJ1-3, with D maybe TRBD1 (5 bases). V lost 5 bases and J 5 bases, leaving 16 bases between the germline ends. Germline lookup yields CDR1 SGHAT and CDR2 FQNNGV. This CDR3 is 15 amino acids long. This CDR3 reads CASSPDSGRRNTIYF. DNA for the CDR3: TGTGCCAGCAGCCCCGACTCGGGACGGAGAAACACCATATATTTT. Full variable domain (remainder filled in from reference TRBV11-2 and TRBJ1-3): EAGVAQSPRYKIIEKRQSVAFWCNPISGHATLYWYQQILGQGPKLLIQFQNNGVVDDSQLPKDRFSAERLKGVDSTLKIQPAKLEDSAVYLCASSPDSGRRNTIYFGEGSWLTVV.

The chain combines TRBV4-1 with TRBJ2-7, with no clear D. Trimming left V 1 base short and J 3 bases short, with 10 bases between. This CDR3 is built from 14 residues. Germline V gives CDR1 MGHRA, CDR2 YSYEKL. As DNA, the CDR3 is TGCGCCAGCAGCCAAGGGCTAGTAGACTACGAGCAGTACTTC. This translates into CASSQGLVDYEQYF.

The chain recombines TRBV6-5 with TRBJ2-2; D unclear. V lost 4 bases, J lost 4 bases, and 13 bases lay in between. The germline V gene encodes CDR1 MNHEY and CDR2 SVGAGI. This CDR3 contains 15 residues. The CDR3 coding sequence is TGTGCCAGCAGTTTCCGACACCCGCGCACCGGGGAGCTGTTTTTT. Its protein is CASSFRHPRTGELFF.

The chain links TRBV11-3 to TRBJ1-1; 7 nucleotides match TRBD1. V shed 5 bases and J 7 bases; nucleotides not matched to a gene: 13. In germline, CDR1 is SGHNT, CDR2 YENEEA. The CDR3 is 15 residues long. The CDR3 is CASSPGTEATIEAFF. The CDR3, as DNA: TGTGCCAGCAGCCCAGGGACAGAGGCAACCATTGAAGCTTTCTTT.

This sequence joins TRBV5-5 and TRBJ1-2; D may be TRBD1 (5 bases). The CDR3 has 14 amino acids. V was trimmed by 3 bases and J by 6 bases, leaving 15 bases between them. CDR1 SGHKS and CDR2 YYEKEE come from the germline V gene (reference sequence). The CDR3 reads CASSYPGTRNGYTF. The CDR3 nucleotides read TGTGCCAGCAGCTACCCCGGGACCAGAAATGGCTACACCTTC.

This clone was observed a single time. V usage is TRBV18 and J usage is TRBJ1-6; 8 bases align to TRBD1. CDR1 is KGHSH, CDR2 LQKENI, per germline. The V gene end was trimmed by 6 bases and the J gene end by 7 bases; junction bases not matched to a gene: 5. The CDR3 spans 14 residues. CDR3 nucleotides: TGTGCCAGCTCGCCAGGGGGCTTGAATTCACCCCTCCACTTT. Its translation is CASSPGGLNSPLHF.

Here the CDR3 DNA reads TGCGCCAGCAGCCAAGTCTCCCCCGGGGTAGGCTACACCTTC. This sequence encodes CASSQVSPGVGYTF. This chain joins TRBV4-1 and TRBJ1-2; unclear D gene. In germline, CDR1 is MGHRA, CDR2 YSYEKL. V shed 1 base and J shed 8 bases, with 14 bases lying between them. The CDR3 is made up of 14 amino acids.

The rearrangement uses TRBV7-3 and TRBJ2-3; TRBD2 matches at 14 bases. The ends lost 3 bases at V and 2 bases at J; junction bases unmatched: 7. This CDR3 comprises 18 residues. Germline V CDR1 and CDR2: SGHTA, FQGTGA. The CDR3 DNA follows: TGTGCCAGCAGCTTGCGGACTAGCGGGGGGCCTCACACAGATACGCAGTATTTT. Protein: CASSLRTSGGPHTDTQYF.

The CDR3 region has the DNA TGCGCCAGCCAGGACGGACAGAGAAACACTGAAGCTTTCTTT. Amino acids: CASQDGQRNTEAFF. The chain is built from TRBV5-1 and TRBJ1-1; maybe TRBD1 (6 bases). The germline CDR1 and CDR2 sequences are SGHRS and YFSETQ. Trimming took 7 bases from V and 2 from J, leaving 15 bases between them. The CDR3 consists of 14 residues.

In this sample, this clone is medium-sized (0.01 to 0.1%). Other DNA sequences in this sample translate to the same CDR3. The chain is built from TRBV11-2 and TRBJ2-7; 7 bases are shared with TRBD1. With V trimmed by 5 bases and J by 3 bases, 4 bases remained unmatched. CDR1 and CDR2 (germline): SGHAT, FQNNGV. This CDR3 has 13 amino acids. The CDR3 sequence is CASSPGTVYEQYF. For the CDR3, the DNA is TGTGCCAGCAGCCCCGGGACAGTCTACGAGCAGTACTTC.

The CDR3 region is CASSVSGGTGELFF. CDR3 nucleotides: TGTGCCAGCAGTGTCAGCGGGGGAACCGGGGAGCTGTTTTTT. The chain joins TRBV6-6 to TRBJ2-2, with TRBD2 matching over 8 bases. CDR1 is MNHNY and CDR2 is SVGAGI in the germline V gene (reference sequence). Losses at the gene ends were 5 bases for V and 5 bases for J; bases not matched to a gene: 4. The CDR3 sequence is 14 residues long.

The chain couples TRBV7-9 to TRBJ1-1; D possibly corresponds to TRBD1 (5 bases). The CDR3 runs 11 residues. V was shortened by 1 base and J by 11 bases, with 8 bases between the two germline ends. Germline CDR1 reads SEHNR; CDR2 reads FQNEAQ (reference sequence). DNA of the CDR3: TGTGCCAGCAGCTTAGGACAGAGGGCTTTCTTT. This translates into CASSLGQRAFF.

The chain links TRBV27 to TRBJ1-5, with 9 bases lining up with TRBD1. The V segment lost 5 bases and the J segment 7 bases; nucleotides outside the gene matches: 12. The CDR3 sequence is 16 residues long. CDR1 and CDR2 (germline): MNHEY, SMNVEV (reference sequence). DNA for the CDR3: TGTGCCAGCAGTCCTTTGGGACAGGGTATGGGGCAGCCCCAGCATTTT. Its translation is CASSPLGQGMGQPQHF.

V usage is TRBV7-9 and J usage is TRBJ2-7, with 7 nucleotides matching TRBD2. Germline CDR1 and CDR2: SEHNR and FQNEAQ (reference sequence). CDR3 length: 16 amino acids. Germline trimming cut 2 bases from V and 0 bases from J; bases unmatched to any gene: 7. The CDR3 protein is CASSLSRGDSSYEQYF. In nucleotides, the CDR3 is TGTGCCAGCAGCTTATCACGGGGGGACTCCTCCTACGAGCAGTACTTC.

The chain links TRBV9 to TRBJ1-2; D call uncertain. Trimming stripped 0 bases from V and 6 bases from J, with 9 bases between. Germline CDR1 is SGDLS and CDR2 is YYNGEE. The CDR3 is 13 residues long. CDR3 region: CASSVGLADGYTF. The CDR3, as DNA: TGTGCCAGCAGCGTAGGGCTGGCAGATGGCTACACCTTC. The whole variable domain, remainder taken from reference TRBV9 and TRBJ1-2, is DSGVTQTPKHLITATGQRVTLRCSPRSGDLSVYWYQQSLDQGLQFLIQYYNGEERAKGNILERFSAQQFPDLHSELNLSSLELGDSALYFCASSVGLADGYTFGSGTRLTVV.

Only a few counts were recorded for this clone. The J gene is TRBJ1-5, the V gene TRBV6-1; no clear D gene. The CDR3 totals 15 residues. Per the germline V gene, CDR1 is MNHNS and CDR2 is SASEGT. V gave up 4 bases and J gave up 3 bases, with 13 bases separating them. DNA for the CDR3: TGTGCCAGCAGTGCGGGTCCGGCCGACAATCAGCCCCAGCATTTT. It is translated as CASSAGPADNQPQHF.

The V gene is TRBV6-5, the J gene TRBJ2-1; D is possibly TRBD1 or TRBD2 (5 bases each). With 5 bases removed from V and 9 bases from J, the gap between germline ends came to 17 bases. The germline CDR1 and CDR2 sequences are MNHEY and SVGAGI. This CDR3 has 14 residues. The CDR3: CASSEGDISGEQFF. DNA of the CDR3: TGTGCCAGCAGTGAAGGGGATATCAGCGGTGAGCAGTTCTTC.